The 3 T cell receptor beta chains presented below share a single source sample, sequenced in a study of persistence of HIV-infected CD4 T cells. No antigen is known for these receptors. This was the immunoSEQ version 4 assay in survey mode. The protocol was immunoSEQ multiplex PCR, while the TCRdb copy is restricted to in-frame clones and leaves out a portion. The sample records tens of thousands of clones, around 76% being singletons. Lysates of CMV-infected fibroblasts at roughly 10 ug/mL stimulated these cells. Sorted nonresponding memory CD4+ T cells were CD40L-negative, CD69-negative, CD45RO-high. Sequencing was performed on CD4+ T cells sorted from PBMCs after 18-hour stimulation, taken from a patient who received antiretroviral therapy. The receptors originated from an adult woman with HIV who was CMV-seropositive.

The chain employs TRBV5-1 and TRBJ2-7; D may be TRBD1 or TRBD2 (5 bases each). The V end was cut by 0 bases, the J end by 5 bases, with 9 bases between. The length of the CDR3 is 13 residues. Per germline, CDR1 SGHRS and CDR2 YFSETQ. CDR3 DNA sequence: TGCGCCAGCAGCTTGGCCTGGGGGAACGAGCAGTACTTC. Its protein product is CASSLAWGNEQYF.

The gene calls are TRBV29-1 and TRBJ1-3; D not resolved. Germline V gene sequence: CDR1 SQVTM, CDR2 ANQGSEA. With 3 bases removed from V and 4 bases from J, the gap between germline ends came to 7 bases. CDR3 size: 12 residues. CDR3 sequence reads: CSVEGGGNTIYF. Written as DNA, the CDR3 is TGCAGCGTTGAGGGAGGGGGAAACACCATATATTTT.

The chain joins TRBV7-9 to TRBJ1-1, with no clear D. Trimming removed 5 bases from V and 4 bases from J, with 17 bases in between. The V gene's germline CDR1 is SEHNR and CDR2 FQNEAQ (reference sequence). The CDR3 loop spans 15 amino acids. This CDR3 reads CASSPGGGEGTEAFF. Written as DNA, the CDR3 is TGTGCCAGCAGCCCAGGCGGTGGGGAGGGCACTGAAGCTTTCTTT.